The T cell receptor (beta chain) described here comes from a study of T-cell memory formation after mild COVID-19. Study-wide results and limits: Balance between CD4 and CD8 was seen in clones contracting day 15 to 85, and a CD4+ lean was seen in later expanders. Cross-reactive memory apparently joined, as some responding clones appeared in pre-infection memory.

From 5'RACE with constant-segment primers came TCR alpha and TCR beta cDNA libraries that carried sample barcodes and UMIs. TCRdb re-called the 5' RACE reads with MiXCR, one entry per CDR3 protein. The sample includes some 280,000 distinct CDR3 sequences, around 15% of them seen just once. Ten or more counts support this clonotype. Its cognate antigen is unknown. This CDR3 contains 15 residues. V shed 7 bases, J shed 6 bases, and the junction held 14 bases outside the gene matches. The germline V gene has CDR1 SGHNT and CDR2 YYREEE (reference sequence). The sequenced sample was PBMCs or a T cell subset sorted from them (not recorded which). The clonotype was recovered from a man between 18 and 29 years old who had mild COVID-19 (a few samples of this study predate the infection). Cell type and time point are not known. This chain joins TRBV5-4 and TRBJ2-3, with 7 bases fitting TRBD2. CDR3 DNA sequence: TGTGCCAGCCGGGGAAGAGCGGGGCCGCCGGATACGCAGTATTTT. It translates to CASRGRAGPPDTQYF.